The 25 T cell receptor beta chains listed next were all sequenced from one sample in a study of graft-versus-host responses after intestinal transplantation. Clones were read by immunoSEQ multiplex PCR, and TCRdb kept only the in-frame ones, dropping some. Of approximately 100,000 clones listed, roughly 83% were seen once; the top ten hold roughly 1.4%. The sample here was PBMCs, taken 255 days after intestinal transplant. Receptor source: a human patient who received an intestinal transplant, so some T cells may come from the graft donor.

This clone was counted a few times. Other DNA sequences within the sample encode an identical CDR3. V usage is TRBV28 and J usage is TRBJ1-1; possible D gene TRBD1, 5 bases. The CDR3 covers 13 residues. The V end lost 5 bases, the J end lost 1 base, and 8 bases lay between the germline ends. CDR1 is MDHEN and CDR2 is SYDVKM in the germline V gene. CDR3 sequence (DNA): TGTGCCAGCAGTCTGACAGAGAACACTGAAGCTTTCTTT. Its translation: CASSLTENTEAFF.

The chain links TRBV2 to TRBJ1-5; a weak D match, TRBD1 (5 bases). V lost 8 bases, J lost 3 bases, and 14 bases lay in between. There are 14 residues in the CDR3. The V gene's germline CDR1 is SNHLY and CDR2 FYNNEI. In nucleotides, the CDR3 is TGTGCCAGCCCCGGGACGTATAACAATCAGCCCCAGCATTTT. Residues: CASPGTYNNQPQHF.

This chain uses TRBV2 with TRBJ2-3; D possibly corresponds to TRBD1 (5 bases). Germline values: CDR1 SNHLY, CDR2 FYNNEI. This CDR3 has 16 residues. The V end was cut by 0 bases, the J end by 0 bases, with 10 bases between. The CDR3 region is CASSEALTASTDTQYF. CDR3 DNA: TGTGCCAGCAGTGAAGCCTTGACAGCTAGCACAGATACGCAGTATTTT.

The chain joins TRBV4-1 to TRBJ1-1; D unclear. The germline V and J ends were trimmed by 2 bases and 0 bases, with 16 bases remaining between them. Germline values: CDR1 MGHRA, CDR2 YSYEKL. This CDR3 contains 17 residues. The chain's CDR3 is CASSQSPGLGMNTEAFF. The DNA of the CDR3 is TGCGCCAGCAGCCAATCTCCCGGGTTAGGGATGAACACTGAAGCTTTCTTT.

The chain couples TRBV5-1 to TRBJ1-2; D ambiguous. The CDR3 is made up of 17 amino acids. Germline V lookup: CDR1 SGHRS, CDR2 YFSETQ. With 3 bases removed from V and 2 bases from J, the gap between germline ends came to 20 bases. The CDR3 reads CASSWARYRTDNYGYTF. The CDR3 coding sequence is TGCGCCAGCAGCTGGGCCCGTTACCGGACGGACAACTATGGCTACACCTTC.

This clone was seen more than once but under ten times. The V gene is TRBV28, the J gene TRBJ2-7; D unresolved. Trimming left V 3 bases short and J 3 bases short, with 6 bases between. Per germline, CDR1 MDHEN and CDR2 SYDVKM. The CDR3 extends over 12 amino acids. CDR3 sequence: CASSFGRYEQYF. The DNA for the CDR3 is TGTGCCAGCAGTTTTGGGCGCTACGAGCAGTACTTC.

Only one count was recorded for this clone. The chain links TRBV19 to TRBJ2-7, with 10 bases matching TRBD2. V was clipped by 4 bases and J by 4 bases; unmatched bases: 1. Germline V CDR1 and CDR2: LNHDA, SQIVND (reference sequence). The CDR3 length is 13 residues. CDR3 protein: CASSTSGSYEQYF. The DNA of the CDR3 is TGTGCCAGTAGTACTAGCGGGAGTTACGAGCAGTACTTC.

This clone has just a few counts. The chain recombines TRBV10-3 with TRBJ1-5; no clear D gene. In germline, CDR1 is ENHRY, CDR2 SYGVKD. V was pared by 2 bases and J by 12 bases, with 14 bases between. The CDR3 is 13 residues long. CDR3 nucleotides: TGTGCCATCAGTGAGACAACCGTGGGGTTCCAGCATTTT. Translating it yields CAISETTVGFQHF.

The CDR3 DNA follows: TGTGCCAGCAACCTCCTAGCTCCCGGCACAGATACGCAGTATTTT. It encodes CASNLLAPGTDTQYF. This sequence joins TRBV2 and TRBJ2-3; a possible D gene is TRBD2 (5 bases). Trimming shortened V by 7 bases and J by 1 base, and 15 bases separated the two germline ends. CDR3 length: 15 amino acids. Germline CDR1 reads SNHLY; CDR2 reads FYNNEI. Complete variable domain (other parts from reference TRBV2 and TRBJ2-3): EPEVTQTPSHQVTQMGQEVILRCVPISNHLYFYWYRQILGQKVEFLVSFYNNEISEKSEIFDDQFSVERPDGSNFTLKIRSTKLEDSAMYFCASNLLAPGTDTQYFGPGTRLTVL.

The chain recombines TRBV7-2 with TRBJ2-2; D may be TRBD2 (5 bases). Germline values: CDR1 SGHTA, CDR2 FQGNSA. This CDR3 region has 14 residues. Between the trimmed V and J ends, which lost 1 base and 6 bases, there was a span of 9 bases. This CDR3 is CASSLVKAAGELFF. CDR3 nucleotides: TGTGCCAGCAGCTTAGTCAAAGCGGCCGGGGAGCTGTTTTTT.

J is TRBJ1-5 and V is TRBV6-1; D is ambiguous. This CDR3 is built from 12 residues. V shed 10 bases and J shed 7 bases, with 14 bases lying between them. CDR1 is MNHNS and CDR2 is SASEGT in the germline V gene. DNA of the CDR3: TGTGCCACCTCGGACCTTCTCCAGCCCCAGCATTTT. Amino acids: CATSDLLQPQHF.

The chain has TRBV9 and TRBJ2-1; D unclear. Germline V CDR1 and CDR2: SGDLS, YYNGEE. The CDR3 has 11 amino acids. V was cut by 0 bases and J by 8 bases, with 3 bases left in between. The CDR3 region is CASSVGDEQFF. CDR3 nucleotide sequence: TGTGCCAGCAGCGTAGGCGATGAGCAGTTCTTC.

This chain connects TRBV7-9 to TRBJ2-5; 8 bases match TRBD1. This CDR3 is 16 amino acids long. J was trimmed by 5 bases and V by 6 bases; bases with no gene match: 14. CDR1 SEHNR and CDR2 FQNEAQ come from the germline V gene (reference sequence). CDR3 bases: TGTGCCAGCAGACCACCGAGACAGGGGAGTGGGGAGACCCAGTACTTC. Its protein is CASRPPRQGSGETQYF.

The rearrangement uses TRBV11-2 and TRBJ1-5; TRBD1 matches at 7 bases. Germline V gene sequence: CDR1 SGHAT, CDR2 FQNNGV. This CDR3 region has 15 residues. Trimming cost V 4 bases and J 2 bases; bases outside gene matches: 5. In DNA, the CDR3 is TGTGCCAGCAGCTGTGAGGACAGGCGCAATCAGCCCCAGCATTTT. Amino acids: CASSCEDRRNQPQHF. The full variable domain, in which reference TRBV11-2 and TRBJ1-5 provide the parts outside the CDR3, is EAGVAQSPRYKIIEKRQSVAFWCNPISGHATLYWYQQILGQGPKLLIQFQNNGVVDDSQLPKDRFSAERLKGVDSTLKIQPAKLEDSAVYLCASSCEDRRNQPQHFGDGTRLSIL.

The rearrangement joins TRBV21-1 to TRBJ2-7; the table's D call, TRBD1, was not checked against the DNA. TRBV21-1 is deemed a pseudogene. This CDR3 comprises 15 residues. This chain's CDR3 is CASSKGGRSSYEQYF. CDR3 bases: TGTGCCAGCAGCAAAGGGGGCAGAAGCTCCTACGAGCAGTACTTC.

This clone was seen only once. V gene TRBV2 combines with J gene TRBJ2-7; D ambiguous. Germline V gene data show CDR1 as SNHLY and CDR2 as FYNNEI. V gave up 2 bases and J gave up 1 base, with 6 bases separating them. The CDR3 is 13 residues long. The CDR3 DNA follows: TGTGCCAGCAGTGAATCCGGGTCCTACGAGCAGTACTTC. It codes for CASSESGSYEQYF.

This chain connects TRBV7-9 to TRBJ2-1, with 14 bases matching TRBD2. After removal of 5 bases from V and 6 bases from J, the junction contained 3 bases not matched to a gene. Germline CDR1 and CDR2: SEHNR and FQNEAQ (reference sequence). The CDR3 loop spans 15 amino acids. The CDR3 is CASSHGLAGGNEQFF. In DNA form, the CDR3 reads TGTGCCAGCAGCCACGGACTAGCGGGGGGCAATGAGCAGTTCTTC.

This clone was found once. The rearrangement links TRBV5-1 to TRBJ1-5; D ambiguous. With 0 bases removed from V and 3 bases from J, the gap between germline ends came to 7 bases. Germline CDR1 SGHRS, CDR2 YFSETQ. The CDR3 covers 14 residues. CDR3 sequence (DNA): TGCGCCAGCAGCTTGGGTGGGGTCAATCAGCCCCAGCATTTT. Its translation is CASSLGGVNQPQHF.

V and J are TRBV6-1 and TRBJ1-2; TRBD1 matches 7 bases. This CDR3 is 13 amino acids long. J was trimmed by 8 bases and V by 4 bases; bases with no gene match: 7. The V gene's germline CDR1 is MNHNS and CDR2 SASEGT. The CDR3 is CASSAMTGSGYTF. The CDR3 region has the DNA TGTGCCAGCAGTGCAATGACAGGGTCGGGCTACACCTTC.

The CDR3 spells CASSESHRSSTNEKLFF. CDR3 in DNA: TGTGCCAGCAGTGAATCTCACAGGTCCTCAACTAATGAAAAACTGTTTTTT. The V and J genes are TRBV6-1 and TRBJ1-4; TRBD1 is a possible D gene (5 bases). CDR3 length: 17 amino acids. Germline V gene sequence: CDR1 MNHNS, CDR2 SASEGT. Trimming removed 2 bases from V and 0 bases from J, with 13 bases in between.

The V gene is TRBV2, the J gene TRBJ2-7, with 7 bases matching TRBD2. V lost 3 bases to trimming and J lost 3 bases; unmatched junction nucleotides: 8. Germline V gene sequence: CDR1 SNHLY, CDR2 FYNNEI. CDR3 length equals 15 residues. The CDR3 is CASSDGVSGLYEQYF. CDR3 DNA sequence: TGTGCCAGCAGTGACGGGGTTAGCGGGCTCTACGAGCAGTACTTC.

This chain joins TRBV4-2 and TRBJ2-1; 14 bases map to TRBD2. From germline, CDR1 is LGHNA and CDR2 YNFKEQ. Trimming cost V 2 bases and J 2 bases; bases outside gene matches: 11. CDR3 length: 20 residues. The CDR3 loop is CASSQLGLAGEKRAYNEQFF. In DNA, the CDR3 is TGTGCCAGCAGCCAATTGGGACTAGCGGGAGAAAAGAGGGCCTACAATGAGCAGTTCTTC.

The chain uses TRBV6-1 and TRBJ1-5; perhaps TRBD1 as D (5 bases). Germline CDR1 MNHNS, CDR2 SASEGT. V lost 6 bases, J lost 7 bases, and 10 bases lay in between. This CDR3 has 12 amino acids. The CDR3 loop is CASSPPGQPQHF. The CDR3 DNA follows: TGTGCCAGCAGCCCCCCAGGGCAGCCCCAGCATTTT.

This chain connects TRBV28 to TRBJ2-5; 8 bases are shared with TRBD2. This CDR3 comprises 15 residues. Trimming at V came to 8 bases and at J to 1 base, leaving 9 bases not matched to a gene. Germline V gene lookup returns CDR1 MDHEN and CDR2 SYDVKM. The chain's CDR3 is CASRIAGTTQETQYF. CDR3 bases: TGTGCCAGCCGAATAGCGGGAACTACCCAAGAGACCCAGTACTTC.

The chain couples TRBV27 to TRBJ2-1; D may be TRBD1 or TRBD2 (7 bases each). Trimming left V 6 bases short and J 3 bases short, with 18 bases between. The CDR3 length is 16 residues. Germline CDR1 is MNHEY and CDR2 is SMNVEV (reference sequence). In nucleotides, the CDR3 is TGTGCCAGCAGCCAGGGGGAGGGAATAATCTACAATGAGCAGTTCTTC. Protein product: CASSQGEGIIYNEQFF.